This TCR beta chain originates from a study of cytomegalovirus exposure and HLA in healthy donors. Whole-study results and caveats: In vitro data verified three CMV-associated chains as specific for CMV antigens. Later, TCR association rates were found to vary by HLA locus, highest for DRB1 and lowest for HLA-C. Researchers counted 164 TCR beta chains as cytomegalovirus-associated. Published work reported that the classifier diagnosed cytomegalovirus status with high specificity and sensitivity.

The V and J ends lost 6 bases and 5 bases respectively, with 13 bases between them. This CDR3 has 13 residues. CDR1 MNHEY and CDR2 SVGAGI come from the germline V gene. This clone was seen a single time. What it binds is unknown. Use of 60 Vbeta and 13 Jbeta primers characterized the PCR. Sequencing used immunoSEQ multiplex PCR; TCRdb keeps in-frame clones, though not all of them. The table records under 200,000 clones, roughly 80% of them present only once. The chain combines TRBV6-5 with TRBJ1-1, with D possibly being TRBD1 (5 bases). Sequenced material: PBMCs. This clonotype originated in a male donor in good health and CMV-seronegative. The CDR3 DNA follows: TGTGCCAGCAGATCTCGGGGGGGAACTGAAGCTTTCTTT. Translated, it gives CASRSRGGTEAFF.